The 10 T cell receptor beta chains in this list originate from one sample, sequenced in a study of blood T cell repertoires in COVID-19. TCRdb keeps only in-frame clones here, not all; method: immunoSEQ multiplex PCR. In the table there are about 270,000 clones, around 93% of which are singletons. The sequencing input was PBMCs or T cells enriched from blood (not recorded which). Receptor source: a man aged 40-50 years who had been exposed to COVID-19.

J is TRBJ1-6 and V is TRBV6-1, with D perhaps TRBD1 (6 bases). Deletions cut 2 bases from V and 4 bases from J, with 9 bases between. CDR1 and CDR2 (germline): MNHNS, SASEGT. The CDR3 runs to 15 residues. The CDR3 loop reads CASSERGQYNSPLHF. The CDR3 DNA is TGTGCCAGCAGTGAAAGGGGACAATATAATTCACCCCTCCACTTT.

The rearrangement joins TRBV24-1 to TRBJ2-1; 9 bases are shared with TRBD2. This CDR3 comprises 16 residues. Germline V CDR1 and CDR2: KGHDR, SFDVKD. Unmatched junction bases numbered 6, after V lost 3 bases and J lost 4 bases. CDR3: CATSDVSGRTYNEQFF. The CDR3 DNA reads as TGTGCCACCAGTGATGTGAGCGGGAGGACTTACAATGAGCAGTTCTTC.

The V call is TRBV4-1, the J call TRBJ1-4; 8 positions agree with TRBD1. Germline trimming cut 4 bases from V and 7 bases from J; bases unmatched to any gene: 11. CDR1 is MGHRA, CDR2 YSYEKL, per germline. CDR3 length: 16 residues. CDR3 region: CASSPLGQGRGEKLFF. CDR3 DNA sequence: TGCGCCAGCAGCCCTCTAGGACAGGGCCGGGGTGAAAAACTGTTTTTT.

The V call is TRBV4-1, the J call TRBJ2-1; 8 bases are a match to TRBD1. This CDR3 spans 13 amino acids. V was pared by 2 bases and J by 14 bases, with 8 bases of the junction left unmatched. From germline, CDR1 is MGHRA and CDR2 YSYEKL. CDR3 bases: TGCGCCAGCAGCCAATACGACAGGGGTGTAGAGTTCTTC. Protein product: CASSQYDRGVEFF.

V is TRBV7-2 and J is TRBJ2-1; D is unclear. The CDR3 has 13 amino acids. Germline CDR1 reads SGHTA; CDR2 reads FQGNSA. V shed 4 bases and J shed 5 bases, with 9 bases lying between them. CDR3 in DNA: TGTGCCAGCAGCTGGTTAGCAAACAATGAGCAGTTCTTC. Translation gives CASSWLANNEQFF.

This clone was observed a few times. The rearrangement uses TRBV12-3 or TRBV12-4 and TRBJ1-4; no reliable D call. The CDR3 is 13 amino acids. V lost 5 bases, J lost 7 bases, and 11 bases lay in between. CDR3 DNA: TGTGCCAGCAGTCCCACTGGGCGTGAAAAACTGTTTTTT. Its translation: CASSPTGREKLFF.

The genes are TRBV11-1 and TRBJ2-5; TRBD1 matches 8 bases. There are 16 residues in the CDR3. Looked up from germline, CDR1 is SGHAT and CDR2 is FQDESV (reference sequence). The trim removed 5 bases at V and 2 bases at J, leaving 10 bases unmatched. The CDR3 loop is CASSEGGQGLQETQYF. Written as DNA, the CDR3 is TGTGCCAGCAGCGAGGGAGGACAGGGCCTACAAGAGACCCAGTACTTC.

The sample holds one count of this clone. V and J are TRBV4-2 and TRBJ1-1; D uncertain. Looked up from germline, CDR1 is LGHNA and CDR2 is YNFKEQ. The CDR3 spans 13 residues. Deletions cut 0 bases from V and 11 bases from J, with 13 bases between. The CDR3 loop reads CASSQEGRTRAFF. The CDR3 coding sequence is TGTGCCAGCAGCCAAGAGGGGAGGACGAGGGCTTTCTTT.

J is TRBJ2-3 and V is TRBV11-2, with TRBD2 matching 11 bases. This CDR3 spans 18 amino acids. Germline-derived CDR1 and CDR2 are SGHAT and FQNNGV. Losses at the gene ends were 5 bases for V and 5 bases for J; bases not matched to a gene: 15. The CDR3 sequence: CASSRLLVAGTSGDTQYF. The CDR3, as DNA: TGTGCCAGCAGCCGCCTGCTAGTGGCCGGGACTAGCGGAGATACGCAGTATTTT.

This rearrangement joins TRBV30 to TRBJ2-7; D may be TRBD1 (5 bases). The germline V gene has CDR1 GTSNPN and CDR2 SVGIG (reference sequence). V was pared by 4 bases and J by 3 bases, with 13 bases between. The CDR3 extends over 13 amino acids. The CDR3 loop reads CAWTGSFRYEQYF. The CDR3 bases are TGTGCCTGGACAGGGTCATTCCGCTACGAGCAGTACTTC.